The 32 T cell receptor beta chains listed next were all sequenced from one sample in a study of T cells in Graves' hyperthyroidism and ophthalmopathy. TCR beta CDR3 regions were amplified from RNA. When the TCR CDR3 underwent first-round RT-PCR, the HTBI primer set was used. MiXCR was run by TCRdb on the multiplex PCR reads, yielding one entry per CDR3 protein. The table shows some 700,000 distinct CDR3 sequences, with roughly 17% occurring only once. The sequenced sample consisted of blood. The receptor source for this set is a man aged 50-59 years with Graves' hyperthyroidism.

V is TRBV7-2 and J is TRBJ1-5; D is possibly TRBD1 (6 bases). The V end lost 5 bases, the J end lost 6 bases, and 11 bases lay between the germline ends. This CDR3 contains 13 residues. Germline values: CDR1 SGHTA, CDR2 FQGNSA. The CDR3 DNA reads TGTGCCAGCAGCGCCCAGGGGAGTCAGCCCCAGCATTTT. This codes for CASSAQGSQPQHF.

In this sample, this clonotype turned up many times. V is TRBV19 and J is TRBJ1-5, with D possibly being TRBD1 (5 bases). The CDR3 is made up of 14 amino acids. V lost 7 bases to trimming and J lost 6 bases, with 16 bases between them. Germline CDR1 LNHDA, CDR2 SQIVND (reference sequence). This CDR3 reads CASNMGGAGQPQHF. In DNA, the CDR3 is TGTGCCAGTAACATGGGGGGTGCAGGTCAGCCCCAGCATTTT.

There are a few counts of this clonotype. V is TRBV6-2 or TRBV6-3 and J is TRBJ2-2; D is undetermined. Per germline, CDR1 MNHEY and CDR2 SVGEGT. With 4 bases removed from V and 4 bases from J, the gap between germline ends came to 13 bases. This CDR3 has 15 amino acids. The CDR3 nucleotides read TGTGCCAGCAGTTTATTAGGTCTGGCCACCGGGGAGCTGTTTTTT. Its translation is CASSLLGLATGELFF.

The chain has TRBV11-3 and TRBJ1-2; 7 positions agree with TRBD1. After removal of 5 bases from V and 4 bases from J, the junction contained 7 bases not matched to a gene. In germline, CDR1 is SGHNT, CDR2 YENEEA. The CDR3 length is 14 residues. The CDR3 sequence is CASSTATGLYGYTF. CDR3 in DNA: TGTGCCAGCAGCACCGCGACAGGGCTCTATGGCTACACCTTC.

This chain connects TRBV15 to TRBJ2-1, with D tentatively TRBD2 (6 bases). The CDR3 runs 15 residues. With 2 bases removed from V and 5 bases from J, the gap between germline ends came to 13 bases. Germline assignment: CDR1 LNHNV and CDR2 YYDKDF (reference sequence). The CDR3 here is CATSRTTDYDNEQFF. The CDR3 DNA reads TGTGCCACCAGCAGAACTACGGACTACGACAATGAGCAGTTCTTC. Full variable domain (rest looked up from reference TRBV15 and TRBJ2-1): DAMVIQNPRYQVTQFGKPVTLSCSQTLNHNVMYWYQQKSSQAPKLLFHYYDKDFNNEADTPDNFQSRRPNTSFCFLDIRSPGLGDTAMYLCATSRTTDYDNEQFFGPGTRLTVL.

The chain carries TRBV10-1 and TRBJ2-7, with 8 bases identical to TRBD2. V lost 2 bases and J lost 6; bases outside the gene matches: 3. Germline CDR1 and CDR2: WNHNN and SYGVQD (reference sequence). The CDR3 contains 13 residues. CDR3 nucleotide sequence: TGCGCCAGCAGTGAGAGCGGGAGTGTCGAGCAGTACTTC. It specifies CASSESGSVEQYF.

Only a few counts were recorded for this clonotype. The gene calls are TRBV9 and TRBJ2-2; D gene uncertain. CDR3 size: 17 residues. The germline V gene encodes CDR1 SGDLS and CDR2 YYNGEE. V was pared by 4 bases and J by 1 base, with 17 bases between. This chain's CDR3 is CASSPTAALLNTGELFF. CDR3 DNA: TGTGCCAGCAGCCCAACGGCAGCCCTATTGAACACCGGGGAGCTGTTTTTT.

This clonotype was detected a few times. The chain couples TRBV7-3 to TRBJ2-7; 7 bases align to TRBD2. Germline V gene sequence: CDR1 SGHTA, CDR2 FQGTGA. CDR3 length equals 15 residues. Losses at the gene ends were 2 bases for V and 3 bases for J; bases not matched to a gene: 7. The chain's CDR3 is CASSLAAGDGYEQYF. In DNA, the CDR3 is TGTGCCAGCAGCTTAGCGGCGGGAGATGGCTACGAGCAGTACTTC.

This clonotype has a handful of counts. CDR3 DNA: TGTGCCAGCAGTTATAGCGGGAGTATGGGCAAAAACATTCAGTACTTC. It specifies CASSYSGSMGKNIQYF. The chain recombines TRBV6-5 with TRBJ2-4; 9 bases agree with TRBD2. Trimming at V came to 3 bases and at J to 3 bases, leaving 6 bases not matched to a gene. Germline V gene lookup returns CDR1 MNHEY and CDR2 SVGAGI. CDR3 length equals 16 residues.

This clonotype showed up many times. Here the CDR3 reads CASRSTSGTDTQYF. The CDR3 DNA is TGTGCCAGCAGATCCACTAGCGGCACAGATACGCAGTATTTT. The chain is built from TRBV2 and TRBJ2-3; the match to TRBD2 covers 7 bases. CDR3 size: 14 residues. V trimming: 6 bases; J trimming: 1 base; junction bases outside the gene matches: 4. Germline lookup yields CDR1 SNHLY and CDR2 FYNNEI.

V gene TRBV28 combines with J gene TRBJ1-2, with TRBD1 identical over 7 bases. This CDR3 has 17 amino acids. Germline trimming cut 6 bases from V and 6 bases from J; bases unmatched to any gene: 19. Germline CDR1 reads MDHEN; CDR2 reads SYDVKM. CDR3: CASRTRQGSGWLNGYTF. Written as DNA, the CDR3 is TGTGCCAGCAGGACACGACAGGGATCAGGCTGGTTGAATGGCTACACCTTC.

This clonotype appeared many times. The chain joins TRBV5-1 to TRBJ2-1, with D tentatively TRBD2 (5 bases). The CDR3 has 14 amino acids. V was pared by 4 bases and J by 5 bases, with 13 bases between. Germline lookup yields CDR1 SGHRS and CDR2 YFSETQ. The CDR3 loop reads CASSDAIGDNEQFF. CDR3 sequence (DNA): TGCGCCAGCAGCGACGCCATCGGGGACAATGAGCAGTTCTTC.

The rearrangement joins TRBV6-9 to TRBJ2-7, with 13 bases lining up with TRBD2. CDR1 MNHGY and CDR2 SVAAGI come from the germline V gene. The CDR3 is 18 residues long. The V segment lost 3 bases and the J segment 5 bases; nucleotides outside the gene matches: 13. The chain's CDR3 is CASSYSKLAGGFLDEQYF. Written as DNA, the CDR3 is TGTGCCAGCAGTTACTCGAAACTAGCGGGAGGGTTTTTAGACGAGCAGTACTTC.

This clonotype was detected a few times. This CDR3 is CASFGGAGLDGDEQYF. Written as DNA, the CDR3 is TGTGCCAGCTTTGGGGGGGCGGGACTAGATGGCGACGAGCAGTACTTC. The rearrangement joins TRBV28 to TRBJ2-7; 8 bases are a match to TRBD2. CDR3 length: 16 residues. CDR1 and CDR2 (germline): MDHEN, SYDVKM. J gave up 5 bases and V 8 bases, and 17 bases lay outside the gene matches. Combining the CDR3 with reference TRBV28 and TRBJ2-7 gives the whole variable domain DVKVTQSSRYLVKRTGEKVFLECVQDMDHENMFWYRQDPGLGLRLIYFSYDVKMKEKGDIPEGYSVSREKKERFSLILESASTNQTSMYLCASFGGAGLDGDEQYFGPGTRLTVT.

This chain joins TRBV20-1 and TRBJ2-1; weak D call: TRBD2 (7 bases). Germline loops: CDR1 DFQATT, CDR2 SNEGSKA (reference sequence). CDR3 length: 15 amino acids. With 1 base removed from V and 2 bases from J, the gap between germline ends came to 12 bases. In DNA form, the CDR3 reads TGCAGTGCTAGAGGAAGGGGGAGGGCCTACAATGAGCAGTTCTTC. Protein product: CSARGRGRAYNEQFF.

This clonotype has at least ten counts. This chain joins TRBV20-1 and TRBJ2-3, with TRBD2 identical over 10 bases. With V trimmed by 6 bases and J by 5 bases, 5 bases remained unmatched. Per germline, CDR1 DFQATT and CDR2 SNEGSKA (reference sequence). The CDR3 runs 13 residues. The CDR3 loop reads CSARTSGIDTQYF. As DNA, the CDR3 is TGCAGTGCCAGGACTAGCGGCATAGATACGCAGTATTTT.

This sequence joins TRBV3-1 and TRBJ2-5; no clear D gene. V was clipped by 3 bases and J by 4 bases, with 15 bases between them. The CDR3 extends over 15 amino acids. CDR1 and CDR2 (germline): LGHDT, YNNKEL (reference sequence). CDR3 sequence reads: CASSHPSKDRETQYF. CDR3 nucleotide sequence: TGTGCCAGCAGCCACCCTAGTAAAGACCGAGAGACCCAGTACTTC.

This clonotype was recorded a few times. A read error may produce the germline difference seen at one junction end. This chain uses TRBV5-1 with TRBJ2-1, with D possibly being TRBD2 (5 bases). The CDR3 extends over 15 amino acids. CDR1 and CDR2 from the germline V gene are SGHRS and YFSETQ. DNA for the CDR3: TGCGCCAGCAGCTTGGTGACTACCTCCGACAATGAGCAGTTCTTC. It translates to CASSLVTTSDNEQFF.

This clonotype has at least ten counts. The chain has TRBV12-3 or TRBV12-4 and TRBJ2-1; D is uncertain. V dropped 6 bases and J dropped 5 bases, with 17 bases sitting between them. CDR3 length: 15 amino acids. This chain's CDR3 is CASRPETPVDNEQFF. For the CDR3, the DNA is TGTGCCAGCAGACCGGAGACACCCGTCGACAATGAGCAGTTCTTC.

This clonotype has just a few counts. This may be a read error: a much more frequent sequence differs by one nucleotide. The V gene is TRBV12-5, the J gene TRBJ1-1; TRBD1 is a possible D gene (5 bases). Germline CDR1 and CDR2: LGHNT and FRNRAP. This CDR3 is built from 13 residues. In DNA form, the CDR3 reads TGTGCTAATGGTTTCGGGGACGGCCGTGGGGCTTTCTTT. Translation gives CANGFGDGRGAFF.

The chain has TRBV9 and TRBJ2-3; 14 bases are a match to TRBD2. CDR1 is SGDLS and CDR2 is YYNGEE in the germline V gene. The CDR3 is 17 residues long. The V and J ends lost 4 bases and 5 bases, in that order; junction bases with no gene match: 9. The CDR3 coding sequence is TGTGCCAGCAGCCCCGGGACTAGCGGGAGTATAAGAGATACGCAGTATTTT. It is translated as CASSPGTSGSIRDTQYF.

With regard to this clonotype: It may be a read error: a sequence one base away is much more abundant. The CDR3 DNA reads as TGTGCCAGCTCACCACGGTATGGAGGTCTGGAAGTTTTCTTT. This codes for CASSPRYGGLEVFF. The chain carries TRBV18 and TRBJ1-1; no definite D call. Germline CDR1 and CDR2: KGHSH and LQKENI. This CDR3 spans 14 amino acids.

This clonotype was observed a few times. The chain links TRBV5-6 to TRBJ2-7; D may be TRBD1 or TRBD2 (5 bases each). V was cut by 3 bases and J by 8 bases, with 15 bases left in between. CDR1 SGHDT and CDR2 YYEEEE come from the germline V gene. This CDR3 comprises 13 residues. The CDR3 DNA sequence: TGTGCCAGCAGCTGGACGCAGGGAGTAAAGCAGTACTTC. Translating it yields CASSWTQGVKQYF.

There are many counts of this clonotype. The chain couples TRBV28 to TRBJ2-1; D possibly uses TRBD1 or TRBD2 (5 bases each). The length of the CDR3 is 12 residues. Between the trimmed V and J ends, which lost 3 bases and 9 bases, there was a span of 9 bases. Germline CDR1 reads MDHEN; CDR2 reads SYDVKM. The CDR3: CASSFWGTEQFF. The CDR3 nucleotides are TGTGCCAGCAGTTTCTGGGGGACTGAGCAGTTCTTC.

The table lists this clonotype with a few counts. The junction does not match germline at one end; this may be a read error. The rearrangement links TRBV3-1 to TRBJ1-5; D uncertain. The CDR3 consists of 13 residues. The germline V gene encodes CDR1 LGHDT and CDR2 YNNKEL (reference sequence). This CDR3 reads CASSKDVRQPQHF. CDR3 nucleotide sequence: TGTGCCAGCAGCAAAGACGTTAGGCAGCCCCAGCATTTT.

With regard to this clonotype: Being one base from a much bigger clone, this may be a read error. CDR3 sequence: CASRRGGPQHF. DNA of the CDR3: TGTGCCAGCAGGAGGGGTGGGCCCCAGCATTTT. V gene TRBV28 combines with J gene TRBJ1-5, with D tentatively TRBD1 (5 bases). The CDR3 totals 11 residues. Germline lookup yields CDR1 MDHEN and CDR2 SYDVKM. V lost 6 bases and J 9 bases, leaving 9 bases between the germline ends.

This chain joins TRBV19 and TRBJ2-2, with TRBD2 matching 11 bases. CDR1 and CDR2 (germline): LNHDA, SQIVND (reference sequence). The CDR3 spans 19 residues. Germline trimming cut 5 bases from V and 1 base from J; bases unmatched to any gene: 12. The CDR3 nucleotides read TGTGCCAGTAGTGTTACTCAGGCTAGCGGGAGGAGGAACACCGGGGAGCTGTTTTTT. Protein sequence: CASSVTQASGRRNTGELFF.

With respect to this clonotype: A read error may account for a junction end that differs from germline. The chain uses TRBV27 and TRBJ2-7, with TRBD1 identical over 8 bases. This CDR3 spans 14 amino acids. Germline V gene sequence: CDR1 MNHEY, CDR2 SMNVEV (reference sequence). For the CDR3, the DNA is TGTACCAGCAGTTTCGCGACAGGGGCCTACGAGCAGTACTTC. It translates to CTSSFATGAYEQYF.

Ten or more counts support this clonotype. The V call is TRBV6-2 or TRBV6-3, the J call TRBJ2-1; 8 bases map to TRBD2. Germline values: CDR1 MNHEY, CDR2 SVGEGT. The CDR3 loop spans 16 amino acids. Germline trimming cut 1 base from V and 0 bases from J; bases unmatched to any gene: 2. The CDR3, as DNA: TGTGCCAGCAGTTACTGGGCGGGAGGCTCCTACAATGAGCAGTTCTTC. Its protein is CASSYWAGGSYNEQFF.

The table lists this clonotype with many counts. The J gene is TRBJ2-2, the V gene TRBV30, with D hard to call. This CDR3 contains 12 residues. The germline gives CDR1 GTSNPN, CDR2 SVGIG (reference sequence). The V gene lost 0 bases and the J gene lost 5 bases, with 4 bases spanning the gap. CDR3 protein: CAWSVWTGELFF. In DNA, the CDR3 is TGTGCCTGGAGTGTATGGACCGGGGAGCTGTTTTTT.

This clonotype appeared many times. The CDR3 DNA reads as TGTGCCAGCAGTTTAAGGGATGAAAAACTGTTTTTT. Residues: CASSLRDEKLFF. The rearrangement joins TRBV28 to TRBJ1-4; D gene ambiguous. CDR3 length equals 12 residues. Trimming shortened V by 2 bases and J by 6 bases, and 4 bases separated the two germline ends. Germline CDR1 and CDR2: MDHEN and SYDVKM.

At least ten counts were recorded for this clonotype. The rearrangement uses TRBV7-9 and TRBJ1-6, with a tentative D call TRBD1 (5 bases). Between the trimmed V and J ends, which lost 3 bases and 9 bases, there was a span of 15 bases. The germline V gene has CDR1 SEHNR and CDR2 FQNEAQ (reference sequence). There are 15 residues in the CDR3. CDR3 DNA sequence: TGTGCCAGCAGCTTTTCGGCGGGGGGAATTTCACCCCTCCACTTT. This gives the protein CASSFSAGGISPLHF.